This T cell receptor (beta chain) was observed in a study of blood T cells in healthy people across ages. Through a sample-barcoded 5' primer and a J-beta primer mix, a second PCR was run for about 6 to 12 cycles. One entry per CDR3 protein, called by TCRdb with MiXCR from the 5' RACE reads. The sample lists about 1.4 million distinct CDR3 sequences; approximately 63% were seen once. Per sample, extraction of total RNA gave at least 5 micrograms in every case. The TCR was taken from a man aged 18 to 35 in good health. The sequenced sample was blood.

CDR3 nucleotides: TGTGCCAGCAGTTCCCCGGGGGCCTTCGGGACTGAAGCTTTCTTT. It encodes CASSSPGAFGTEAFF. The chain is built from TRBV28 and TRBJ1-1; weak D call: TRBD1 (6 bases). The CDR3 is 15 residues long. The V end was cut by 4 bases, the J end by 5 bases, with 17 bases between. Germline CDR1 MDHEN, CDR2 SYDVKM. The whole variable domain, remainder taken from reference TRBV28 and TRBJ1-1, is DVKVTQSSRYLVKRTGEKVFLECVQDMDHENMFWYRQDPGLGLRLIYFSYDVKMKEKGDIPEGYSVSREKKERFSLILESASTNQTSMYLCASSSPGAFGTEAFFGQGTRLTVV.